This TCR beta chain is from a study of blood T cell repertoires in COVID-19. Study as a whole: Sample material is recorded as cDNA or gDNA derived from T cells, B-cell-depleted T cells, or PBMCs.

The study recruited people aged about 18 to 95 years across approximately 25 US areas. In the authors' methods: Nucleated cell counts were estimated from reference gene primer amplification. TCRdb keeps only in-frame clones here, not all; method: immunoSEQ multiplex PCR. V, J and clone size reflect that table, while D and trimming were determined from the DNA. The profile covers a few hundred thousand clones, with around 87% appearing a single time and over 1.5% taken by the ten largest. V was shortened by 4 bases and J by 1 base, with 8 bases between the two germline ends. The germline gives CDR1 SGHKS, CDR2 YYEKEE (reference sequence). There are 13 residues in the CDR3.

The sequencing input was PBMCs or T cells enriched from blood (not recorded which). The sequence came from a woman between 35 and 50 years old who had recovered from COVID-19. The V and J genes are TRBV5-5 and TRBJ1-1, with D perhaps matching TRBD1 (5 bases). The CDR3 reads CASSADRNTEAFF. CDR3 sequence (DNA): TGTGCCAGCAGCGCAGACAGGAACACTGAAGCTTTCTTT.